The clone carrying this T cell receptor (beta chain) has just one count. These data originate in a study of T cell responses to AZD1222 COVID-19 vaccine. The table came from immunoSEQ multiplex PCR; TCRdb's copy has only in-frame clones and leaves some out. This table has some 72,000 clones, 92% appearing once. The CDR3 runs 16 residues. Germline V gene data show CDR1 as SGHAT and CDR2 as FQNNGV. The ends lost 0 bases at V and 1 base at J; junction bases unmatched: 2. This clonotype was sampled from an adult in good health. Source: peripheral blood, taken on day 0 of MenACWY control vaccination. V usage is TRBV11-2 and J usage is TRBJ1-2; 10 bases line up with TRBD1. CDR3: CASSLETGGRNYGYTF. CDR3 sequence (DNA): TGTGCCAGCAGCTTAGAGACAGGGGGCCGTAACTATGGCTACACCTTC. Full variable domain (remainder filled in from reference TRBV11-2 and TRBJ1-2): EAGVAQSPRYKIIEKRQSVAFWCNPISGHATLYWYQQILGQGPKLLIQFQNNGVVDDSQLPKDRFSAERLKGVDSTLKIQPAKLEDSAVYLCASSLETGGRNYGYTFGSGTRLTVV.